This TCR beta chain originates from a study of cytomegalovirus exposure and HLA in healthy donors (dated by TCRdb to 2016 to 2017). About the study as a whole: In an earlier analysis of approximately 640 of the donors, 276 Gb of sequence data and approximately 120 million unique TCR beta sequences from about 180 million T cells were reported. Roughly 300 gigabases of sequencing data and about 92 million unique TCR sequences made up an early release that covered some 640 HLA-typed donors. The genetic ancestry cluster associated with self-reported Caucasian donors included 80% to 90% of the roughly 400 genotyped donors. The aim of the study was to test whether cataloging public T cell receptors could identify signatures of past pathogen exposure. The study used immunosequencing to profile the T cell repertoires of about 670 subjects and linked those repertoires to cytomegalovirus serostatus. In addition to the first cohort of 650 to 750 subjects, a separate validation cohort of over 90 different subjects was used. To predict cytomegalovirus infection status, the study brought together high-throughput TCR immunosequencing, statistical association of individual TCRs with disease status, and machine learning. In a later analysis, previously published TCR beta repertoires from more than 500 donors were re-analyzed and high-resolution HLA genotyping was added so that TCR occurrence patterns could be studied. The later analysis used no new phenotypic data to find candidate immune exposures, relying instead on TCR beta sequences and their occurrence across donors. In an earlier analysis of a few hundred of the donors, high-throughput TCR beta sequencing was used to judge whether each TCR beta V gene segment behaved as functional or pseudogenic. Alongside the repertoire data, information on donor age, sex, ethnicity and CMV serostatus was compiled. In a later genetic analysis, genome-wide SNP genotypes for about three fifths of the roughly 670 donors were used, and that subset was treated as a discovery cohort. All discovery cohort repertoires had been generated using a single sequencing platform. Both class I and class II loci were covered by HLA typing, at four-digit resolution. Typing coverage varied by locus: roughly 629-630 donors for A, B, C, DRB1 and DQB1; roughly 510 for DQA1; more than 600 for DPA1; 400 to 480 for DPB1. About five DR-DQ haplotypes were treated as single units for association and clustering because of strong linkage in the cohort. Across around 400 genotyped donors of the cohort, an average of approximately 240,000 unique TCR beta nucleotide sequences per donor were sequenced, and roughly a sixth of those sequences were non-productive.

The germline V gene (reference sequence) supplies CDR1 MNHNY and CDR2 SVGAGI. Including the terminal cysteine and phenylalanine, the CDR3 comprises 13 residues. The read is trimmed to its CDR3 DNA, 39 bases read in frame from base 1. Trimming costs V 2 bases and J 1 base, and their ends lie 4 bases apart. Results the study describes overall, beyond this receptor: This cohort had only TCR beta chains sequenced, and the lack of alpha or paired-chain data limited which features could be detected. The presence/absence analyses assumed that sequencing depth was roughly uniform across donors, and that assumption may not be true. Across donors, most TCR sequences were observed very rarely, whereas some public TCRs were present in many individuals. When HLA alleles, especially DR and DQ, strongly co-occurred, TCR associations were difficult to assign to individual alleles. Because HLA typing was unavailable for some donors at each locus, only the typed subset was used in association tests. A further reported finding was that TCR beta sequences accurately predicted the HLA-A and HLA-B alleles for most subjects in the first cohort. The classifier was reported to diagnose cytomegalovirus status with high specificity and sensitivity in both the original cohort and the validation cohort. Some IMGT-functional V segments, including TRBV6-2 and TRBV6-3, could not be distinguished by the 87-base-pair reads and were therefore excluded. In a later analysis, HLA-associated TCR beta chains showed more clonal expansion and lower generation probabilities than non-associated chains that were equally common. A later analysis found that TCR association rates varied across HLA loci, with DRB1 alleles showing the most associated TCRs and HLA-C alleles the fewest. Linkage disequilibrium might explain the correlated functional status among segregating V segments, but an unknown experimental factor could not be excluded. Broadly in line with IMGT annotations, most TCR beta V segments showed up in productive rearrangements about 87% or about 30% of the time in an earlier analysis of several hundred of the donors. A later analysis reported that several top co-occurrence clusters appeared linked to parvovirus B19, influenza, CMV and Epstein-Barr virus. Specific HLA alleles were associated with 15,000 to 20,000 TCR beta sequences at a false discovery rate of 0.05 in a later analysis. A group of highly shared sequence variants was considered likely to be a technical artifact of the sequencing pipeline. In a later genetic analysis, a missense DCLRE1C variant was associated with V-gene and J-gene trimming of TCR beta chains, and the association was replicated in an independent cohort. According to the authors, the approach could potentially be generalized to other disease states and immunological phenotypes. In vitro tests confirmed that a few of the cytomegalovirus-associated TCR beta chains recognize cytomegalovirus antigens. The study gave a list of 150 to 200 TCR beta chains associated with cytomegalovirus. Most CMV-associated TCR beta chains appeared to be HLA-restricted in a later analysis, and the HLA associations seemed to be driven largely by CMV exposure. For the cohort, immune exposure information was limited to CMV serostatus. In a later genetic analysis, fewer N-insertions in productive TCRs were reported among donors in an Asian-associated ancestry cluster than the roughly 710-donor mean. Because counts were too low, about 18 rarely observed V segments, including chromosome 9 orphons, were excluded from the earlier analysis of 587 of the donors.

The cohort comprised more than 550 healthy bone marrow donors. At the time of sampling, every cohort member was nominally healthy, though immune exposures that went unrecorded were likely present. The donor tested CMV seronegative and was one of the 352 seronegative cohort members. A peripheral blood sample was provided by each donor, and peripheral blood mononuclear cells were used for TCR beta sequencing. The Qiagen DNeasy Blood Extraction Kit was used to extract genomic DNA from the blood cell samples. A note on this clone: It lacks a known antigen. The input lacks base qualities; no much larger clone sits a single base away.

Receptor amplification or capture employed the immunoSEQ multiplex PCR assay. For the multiplex PCR, a mixture combining 60 forward primers for TCR Vbeta segments and 13 reverse primers for TCR Jbeta segments was used. Amplification of the CDR3 region of rearranged TCR beta genes was performed with a multiplex PCR assay on genomic DNA. Amplified TCR beta libraries were sequenced as 87-base-pair reads on the Illumina HiSeq System. Processing in the source paper ran as follows. A later analysis tallied about 77 million unique TCR beta chains across the approximately 670 repertoires, and around 9.9 million of those chains were shared by two or more donors. Raw reads were error-corrected and collapsed into unique sequences with a nearest-neighbor algorithm that merged closely related sequences to remove PCR and sequencing errors. Alignment of CDR3 sequences to IMGT reference sequences was used to assign V, D and J gene segments. For a sequence to be retained, a match of at least six nucleotides was required to both a V gene segment and a J gene segment. A rearrangement was called productive if the CDR3 had no stop codons and remained in frame with V and J, and every other rearrangement was called non-productive. Following IMGT convention, CDR3 was defined as the stretch from the second conserved V-encoded cysteine up to the conserved J-encoded phenylalanine. In an earlier analysis of around 570 of the donors, sequences lacking an unambiguous match to a single V gene segment were excluded. In an earlier analysis of a few hundred of the donors, V segments were called functional above 56.7% productive rearrangements and were called segregating when the between-donor standard deviation exceeded 5%. A statistical classification framework was developed to diagnose cytomegalovirus status using the catalog of TCR beta chain sequences. A later analysis assigned V and J genes by comparing TCR nucleotide sequences with IMGT/GENE-DB human TR gene sequences. The TCRdist pipeline was used in a later analysis to assign CDR3 sequences and most-parsimonious VDJ recombination scenarios. In a later analysis, each TCR beta chain was defined by its CDR3 amino acid sequence together with its V-gene family, and reads without a unique V-gene family were excluded. A later analysis removed 600 or so highly shared, low-generation-probability nucleotide sequences to deal with suspected cross-contamination and a sequencing artifact. In a later analysis, a clonal expansion index was calculated for each public chain from normalized within-repertoire ranks of inferred template counts. In a later analysis, generation probabilities were computed with a VDJ recombination model fitted to out-of-frame rearrangements, and the resulting probabilities were checked against IGoR. A later analysis scored TCR-TCR, TCR-HLA and TCR-CMV co-occurrence with hypergeometric tests, applying a repertoire-size bias correction to TCR pairs. A later analysis estimated false discovery rates by permuting HLA or CMV assignments 20 times. In a later analysis, co-occurring TCRs were grouped using DBSCAN, and TCRdist sequence similarity was added for clustering within HLA-allele-positive subsets. Repertoires with fewer than 30,000 or more than 120,000 public chains, plus five repertoires with anomalous nucleotide sharing, were excluded from co-occurrence clustering. In TCRdb, the immuneACCESS table is reduced to in-frame sequences with V and J assigned. These tables do not hold every clone; where another copy was compared, an unresolved V gene accounts for under half, and the others remain unexplained. That table is the source of V, J and clone size, and D and trimming were worked out from the DNA. The sample table shows around 200,000 clones, and 75% to 85% are seen once. The ten biggest clones cover roughly 0.8% of the sample.

The receptor was isolated from a woman in her late teens or twenties in good health and CMV-seronegative. The receptor chain draws on TRBV6-6 and TRBJ2-3; no D gene call is confident. Sequences were obtained from PBMCs. The base sequence is TGTGCCAGCAGTTACGCGGGCACAGATACGCAGTATTTT. It translates to CASSYAGTDTQYF.